This TCR beta chain originates from a study of T cell changes during pregnancy in multiple sclerosis. Germline CDR1 GTSNPN, CDR2 SVGIG (reference sequence). There are 12 residues in the CDR3. Trimming took 3 bases from V and 4 from J, leaving 10 bases between them. Sequencing was performed with immunoSEQ multiplex PCR; in TCRdb, only in-frame clones are kept and a portion is missing. The sample holds around 49,000 clones; 85% to 95% are singletons and the top ten take 0.61%. This receptor was taken from a female donor in good health, enrolled as a control in a pregnancy study. This chain links TRBV30 with TRBJ2-7, with D possibly matching TRBD2 (6 bases). This specimen consisted of CD4+ T cells from peripheral blood mononuclear cells, obtained after pregnancy. This CDR3 is CAWRVGTYEQYF. In DNA form, the CDR3 reads TGTGCCTGGAGGGTCGGGACTTACGAGCAGTACTTC.